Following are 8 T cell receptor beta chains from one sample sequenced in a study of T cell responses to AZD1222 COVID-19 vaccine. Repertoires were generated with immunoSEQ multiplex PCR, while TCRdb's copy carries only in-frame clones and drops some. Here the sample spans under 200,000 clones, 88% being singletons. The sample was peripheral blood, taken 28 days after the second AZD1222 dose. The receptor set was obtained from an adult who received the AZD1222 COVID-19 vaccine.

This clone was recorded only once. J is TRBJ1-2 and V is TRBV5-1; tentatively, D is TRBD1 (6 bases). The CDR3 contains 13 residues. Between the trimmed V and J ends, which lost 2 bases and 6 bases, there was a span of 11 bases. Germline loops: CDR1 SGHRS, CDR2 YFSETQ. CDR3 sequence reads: CASSLTEGDGYTF. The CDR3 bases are TGCGCCAGCAGCTTAACGGAGGGGGATGGCTACACCTTC.

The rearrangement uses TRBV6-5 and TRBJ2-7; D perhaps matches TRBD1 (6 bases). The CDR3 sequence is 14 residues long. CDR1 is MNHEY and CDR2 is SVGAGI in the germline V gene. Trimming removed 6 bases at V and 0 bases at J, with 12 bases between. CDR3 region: CASRVRDTSYEQYF. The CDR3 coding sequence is TGTGCCAGCAGGGTCCGGGACACCTCCTACGAGCAGTACTTC.

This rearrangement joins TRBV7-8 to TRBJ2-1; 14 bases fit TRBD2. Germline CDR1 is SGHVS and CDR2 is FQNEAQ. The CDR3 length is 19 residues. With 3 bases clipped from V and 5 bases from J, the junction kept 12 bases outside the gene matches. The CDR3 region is CASSFDRLAGGPGHNEQFF. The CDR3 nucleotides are TGTGCCAGCAGCTTCGACCGACTAGCGGGAGGGCCTGGCCACAATGAGCAGTTCTTC.

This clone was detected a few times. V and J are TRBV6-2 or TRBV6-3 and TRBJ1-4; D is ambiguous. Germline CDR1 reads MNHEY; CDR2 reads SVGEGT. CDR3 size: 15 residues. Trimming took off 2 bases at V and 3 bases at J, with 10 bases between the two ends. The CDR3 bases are TGTGCCAGCAGTTACGGAAGGGATGCTAATGAAAAACTGTTTTTT. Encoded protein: CASSYGRDANEKLFF.

The CDR3 sequence is CASSIRGGGPNNEQFF. Written as DNA, the CDR3 is TGTGCCAGTAGTATAAGGGGGGGAGGGCCAAACAATGAGCAGTTCTTC. The chain carries TRBV19 and TRBJ2-1; D is perhaps TRBD2 (7 bases). The CDR3 consists of 16 residues. With 2 bases removed from V and 5 bases from J, the gap between germline ends came to 16 bases. Germline V gives CDR1 LNHDA, CDR2 SQIVND (reference sequence).

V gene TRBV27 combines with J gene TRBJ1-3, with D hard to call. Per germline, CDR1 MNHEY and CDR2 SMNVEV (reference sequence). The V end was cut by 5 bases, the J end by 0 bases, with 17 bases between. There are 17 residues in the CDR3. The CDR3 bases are TGTGCCAGCAGTCAGACGGGATTCGGGTTCTCTGGAAACACCATATATTTT. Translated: CASSQTGFGFSGNTIYF.

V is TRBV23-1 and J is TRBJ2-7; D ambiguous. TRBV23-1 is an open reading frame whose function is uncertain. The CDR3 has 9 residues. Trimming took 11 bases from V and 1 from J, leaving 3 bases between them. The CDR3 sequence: CAGSYEQYF. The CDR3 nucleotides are TGCGCCGGGTCCTACGAGCAGTACTTC.

The CDR3: CASSSGVTETQYF. CDR3 bases: TGTGCCAGCAGTTCCGGGGTGACCGAGACCCAGTACTTC. The chain combines TRBV6-5 with TRBJ2-5, with D possibly matching TRBD2 (5 bases). This CDR3 is 13 amino acids long. Germline CDR1 and CDR2: MNHEY and SVGAGI. V lost 4 bases to trimming and J lost 5 bases, with 11 bases between them.